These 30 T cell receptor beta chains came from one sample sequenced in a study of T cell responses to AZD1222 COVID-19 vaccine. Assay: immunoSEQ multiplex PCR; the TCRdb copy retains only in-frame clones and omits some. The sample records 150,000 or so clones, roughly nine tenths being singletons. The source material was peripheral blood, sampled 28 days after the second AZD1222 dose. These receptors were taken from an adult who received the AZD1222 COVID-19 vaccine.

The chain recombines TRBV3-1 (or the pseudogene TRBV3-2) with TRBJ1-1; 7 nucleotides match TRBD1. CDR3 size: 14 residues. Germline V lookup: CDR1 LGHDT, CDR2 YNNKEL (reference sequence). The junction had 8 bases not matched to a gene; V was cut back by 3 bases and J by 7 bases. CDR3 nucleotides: TGTGCCAGCAGCCAGTCCACAGGGGTGGGTGAAGCTTTCTTT. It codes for CASSQSTGVGEAFF.

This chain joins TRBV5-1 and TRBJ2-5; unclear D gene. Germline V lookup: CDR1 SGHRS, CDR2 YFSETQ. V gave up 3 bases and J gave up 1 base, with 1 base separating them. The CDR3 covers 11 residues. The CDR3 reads CASSSQETQYF. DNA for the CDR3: TGCGCCAGCAGCTCCCAAGAGACCCAGTACTTC.

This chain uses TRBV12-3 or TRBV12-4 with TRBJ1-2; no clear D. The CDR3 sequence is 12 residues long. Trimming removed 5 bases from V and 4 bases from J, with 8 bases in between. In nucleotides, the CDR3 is TGTGCCAGCAGTAATCAAATCTATGGCTACACCTTC. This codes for CASSNQIYGYTF.

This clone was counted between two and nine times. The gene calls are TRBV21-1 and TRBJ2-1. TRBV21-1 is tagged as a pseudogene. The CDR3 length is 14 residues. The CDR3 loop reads CASSLAQGGWGQFF. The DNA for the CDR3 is TGTGCCAGCAGCCTAGCGCAAGGGGGTTGGGGTCAGTTCTTC.

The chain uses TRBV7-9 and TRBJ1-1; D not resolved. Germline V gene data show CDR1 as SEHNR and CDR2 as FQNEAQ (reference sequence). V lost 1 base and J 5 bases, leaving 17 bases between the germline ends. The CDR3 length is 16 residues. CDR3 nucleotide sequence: TGTGCCAGCAGCTTAGTTCGGAGCTGGGGTTTGACTGAAGCTTTCTTT. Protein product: CASSLVRSWGLTEAFF.

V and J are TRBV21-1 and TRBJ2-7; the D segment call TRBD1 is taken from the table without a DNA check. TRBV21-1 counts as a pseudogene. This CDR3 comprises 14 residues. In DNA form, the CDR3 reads TGTGCCAGCAGCCCCCGGACAGGACCCCCCGAGCAGTACTTC. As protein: CASSPRTGPPEQYF.

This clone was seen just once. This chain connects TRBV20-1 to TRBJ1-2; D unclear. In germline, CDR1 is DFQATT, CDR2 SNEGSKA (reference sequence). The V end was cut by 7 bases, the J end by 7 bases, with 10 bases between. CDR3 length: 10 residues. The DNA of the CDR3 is TGCAGTGGCGAGGAGGGTGGCTACACCTTC. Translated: CSGEEGGYTF.

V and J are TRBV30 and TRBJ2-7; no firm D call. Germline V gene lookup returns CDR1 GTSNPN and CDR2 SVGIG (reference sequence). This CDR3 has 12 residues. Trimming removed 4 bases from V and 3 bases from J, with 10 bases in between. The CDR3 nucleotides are TGTGCCTGGACTCGGATCAACTACGAGCAGTACTTC. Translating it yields CAWTRINYEQYF.

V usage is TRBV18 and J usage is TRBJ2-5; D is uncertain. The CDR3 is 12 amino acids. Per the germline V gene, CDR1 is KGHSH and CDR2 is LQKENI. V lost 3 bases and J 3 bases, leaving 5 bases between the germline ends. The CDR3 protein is CASSPTEETQYF. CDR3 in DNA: TGTGCCAGCTCACCGACCGAAGAGACCCAGTACTTC.

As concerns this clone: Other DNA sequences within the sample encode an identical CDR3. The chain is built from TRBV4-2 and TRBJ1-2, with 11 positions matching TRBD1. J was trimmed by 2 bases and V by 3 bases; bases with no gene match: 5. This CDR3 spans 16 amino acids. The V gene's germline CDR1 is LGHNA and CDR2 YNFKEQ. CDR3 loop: CASSQGGQGANYGYTF. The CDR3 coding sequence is TGTGCCAGCAGCCAGGGAGGACAGGGGGCAAACTATGGCTACACCTTC.

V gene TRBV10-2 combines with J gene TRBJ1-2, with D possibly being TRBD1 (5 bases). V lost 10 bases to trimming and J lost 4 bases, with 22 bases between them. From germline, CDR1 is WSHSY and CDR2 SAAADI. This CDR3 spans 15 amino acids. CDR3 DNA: TGCGCCACCTCGGACCACGGGGGGACCGGCTATGGCTACACCTTC. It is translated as CATSDHGGTGYGYTF.

CDR3 coding DNA: TGTGCCAGTAGCCTACAGGGATTTAAAGAGACCCAGTACTTC. Translation gives CASSLQGFKETQYF. This chain joins TRBV19 and TRBJ2-5; a weak D match, TRBD1 (6 bases). The CDR3 loop spans 14 amino acids. With 6 bases removed from V and 3 bases from J, the gap between germline ends came to 14 bases. CDR1 is LNHDA, CDR2 SQIVND, per germline (reference sequence).

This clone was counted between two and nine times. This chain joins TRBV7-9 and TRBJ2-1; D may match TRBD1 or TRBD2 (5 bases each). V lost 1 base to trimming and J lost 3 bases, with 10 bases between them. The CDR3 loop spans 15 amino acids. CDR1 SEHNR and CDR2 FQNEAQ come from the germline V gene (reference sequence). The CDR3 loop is CASSLEGTGYNEQFF. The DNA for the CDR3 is TGTGCCAGCAGCTTAGAAGGGACGGGCTACAATGAGCAGTTCTTC.

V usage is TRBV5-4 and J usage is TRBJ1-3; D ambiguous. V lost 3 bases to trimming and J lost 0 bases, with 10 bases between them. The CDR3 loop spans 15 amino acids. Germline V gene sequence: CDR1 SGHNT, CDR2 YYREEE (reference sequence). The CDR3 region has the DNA TGTGCCAGCAGCTCCCCAGCGAGCTCTGGAAACACCATATATTTT. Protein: CASSSPASSGNTIYF.

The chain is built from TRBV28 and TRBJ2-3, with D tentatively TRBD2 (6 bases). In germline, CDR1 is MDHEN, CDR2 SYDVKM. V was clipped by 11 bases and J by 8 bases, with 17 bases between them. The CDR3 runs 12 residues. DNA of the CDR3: TGTGCCGGAGGGACCCGCGGACGTACGCAGTATTTT. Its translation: CAGGTRGRTQYF. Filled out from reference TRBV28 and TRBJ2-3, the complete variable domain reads DVKVTQSSRYLVKRTGEKVFLECVQDMDHENMFWYRQDPGLGLRLIYFSYDVKMKEKGDIPEGYSVSREKKERFSLILESASTNQTSMYLCAGGTRGRTQYFGPGTRLTVL.

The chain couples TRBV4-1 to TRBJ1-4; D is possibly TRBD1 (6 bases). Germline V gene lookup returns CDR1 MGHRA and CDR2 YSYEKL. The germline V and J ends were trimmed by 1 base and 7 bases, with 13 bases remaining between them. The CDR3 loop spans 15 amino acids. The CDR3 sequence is CASSQVPGATEKLFF. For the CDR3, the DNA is TGCGCCAGCAGCCAAGTTCCGGGGGCCACTGAAAAACTGTTTTTT.

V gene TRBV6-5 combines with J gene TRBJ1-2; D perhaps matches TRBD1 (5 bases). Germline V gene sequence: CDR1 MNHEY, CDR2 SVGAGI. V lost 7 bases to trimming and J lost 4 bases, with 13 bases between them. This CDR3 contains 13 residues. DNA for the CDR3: TGTGCCAGCACCCTCGACAGAACCTATGGCTACACCTTC. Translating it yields CASTLDRTYGYTF.

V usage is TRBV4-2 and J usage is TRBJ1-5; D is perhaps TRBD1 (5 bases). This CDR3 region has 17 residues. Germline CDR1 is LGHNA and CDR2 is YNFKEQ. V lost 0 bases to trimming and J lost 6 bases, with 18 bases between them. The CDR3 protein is CASSQDLGQVGGQPQHF. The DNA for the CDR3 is TGTGCCAGCAGCCAAGATCTGGGGCAGGTCGGCGGTCAGCCCCAGCATTTT.

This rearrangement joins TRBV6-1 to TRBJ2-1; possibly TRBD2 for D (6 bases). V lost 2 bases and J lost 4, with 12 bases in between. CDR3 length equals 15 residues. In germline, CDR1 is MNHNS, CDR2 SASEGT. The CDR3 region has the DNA TGTGCCAGCAGTGAAAGCCCTAGCGATTACAATGAGCAGTTCTTC. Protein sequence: CASSESPSDYNEQFF.

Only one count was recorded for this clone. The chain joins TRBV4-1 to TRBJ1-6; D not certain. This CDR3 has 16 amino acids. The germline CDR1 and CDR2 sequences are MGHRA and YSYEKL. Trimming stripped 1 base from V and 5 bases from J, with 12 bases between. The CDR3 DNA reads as TGCGCCAGCAGCCAAGTCAGGCGGACCCATAATTCACCCCTCCACTTT. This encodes CASSQVRRTHNSPLHF.

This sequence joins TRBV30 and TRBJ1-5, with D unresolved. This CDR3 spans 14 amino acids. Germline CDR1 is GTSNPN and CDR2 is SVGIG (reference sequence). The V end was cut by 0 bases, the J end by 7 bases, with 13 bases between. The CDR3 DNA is TGTGCCTGGAGTGTACTTGGAAATCGACAGCCCCAGCATTTT. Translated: CAWSVLGNRQPQHF.

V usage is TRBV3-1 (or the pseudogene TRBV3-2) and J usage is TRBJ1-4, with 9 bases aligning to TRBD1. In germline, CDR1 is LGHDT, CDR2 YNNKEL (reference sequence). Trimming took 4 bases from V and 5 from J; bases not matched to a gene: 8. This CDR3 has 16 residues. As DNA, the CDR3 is TGTGCCAGCAGCCTTCCCCTAGGGACAGGGAATGAAAAACTGTTTTTT. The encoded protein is CASSLPLGTGNEKLFF.

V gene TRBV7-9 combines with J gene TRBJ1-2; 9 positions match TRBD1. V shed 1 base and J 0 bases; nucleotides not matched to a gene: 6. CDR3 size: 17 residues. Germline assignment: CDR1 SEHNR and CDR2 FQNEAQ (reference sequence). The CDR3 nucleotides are TGTGCCAGCAGCTTAGTTGGGACAGGGCCAACTAACTATGGCTACACCTTC. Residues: CASSLVGTGPTNYGYTF.

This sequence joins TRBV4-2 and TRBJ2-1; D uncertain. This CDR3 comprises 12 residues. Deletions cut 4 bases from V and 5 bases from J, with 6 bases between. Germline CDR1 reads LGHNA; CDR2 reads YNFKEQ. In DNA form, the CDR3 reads TGTGCCAGCAGCCCTACGGACAATGAGCAGTTCTTC. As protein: CASSPTDNEQFF.

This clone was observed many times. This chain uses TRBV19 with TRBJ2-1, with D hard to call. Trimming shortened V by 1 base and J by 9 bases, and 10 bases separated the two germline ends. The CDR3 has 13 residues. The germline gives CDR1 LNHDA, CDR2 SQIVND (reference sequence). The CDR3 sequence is CASSIGYLGEQFF. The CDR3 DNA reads TGTGCCAGTAGTATAGGGTACTTGGGTGAGCAGTTCTTC.

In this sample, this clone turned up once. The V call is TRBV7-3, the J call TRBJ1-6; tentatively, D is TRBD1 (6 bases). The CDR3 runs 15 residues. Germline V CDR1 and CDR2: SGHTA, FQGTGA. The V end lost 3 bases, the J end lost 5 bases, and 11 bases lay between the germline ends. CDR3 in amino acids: CASSLLAGDNSPLHF. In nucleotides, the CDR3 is TGTGCCAGCAGCTTGCTCGCAGGGGATAATTCACCCCTCCACTTT.

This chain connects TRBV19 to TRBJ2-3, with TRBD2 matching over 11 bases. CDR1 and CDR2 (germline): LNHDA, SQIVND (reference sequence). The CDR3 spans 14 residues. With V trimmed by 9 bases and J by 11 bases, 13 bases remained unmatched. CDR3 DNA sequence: TGTGCCAGCAATAGCGGGAGGGCCAGGGATGGGCAGTATTTT. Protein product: CASNSGRARDGQYF.

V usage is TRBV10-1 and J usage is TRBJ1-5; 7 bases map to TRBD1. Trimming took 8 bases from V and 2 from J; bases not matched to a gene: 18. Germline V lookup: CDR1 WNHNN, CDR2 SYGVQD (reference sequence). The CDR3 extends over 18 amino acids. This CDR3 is CASRRGQLSIHGNQPQHF. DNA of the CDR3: TGCGCCAGCCGCCGGGGACAGCTTAGCATCCATGGCAATCAGCCCCAGCATTTT.

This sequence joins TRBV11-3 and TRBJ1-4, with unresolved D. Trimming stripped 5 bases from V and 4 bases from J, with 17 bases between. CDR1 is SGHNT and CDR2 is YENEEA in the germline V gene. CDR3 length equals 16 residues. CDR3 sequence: CASSPDRGPYNEKLFF. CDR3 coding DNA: TGTGCCAGCAGCCCCGATCGTGGCCCCTATAATGAAAAACTGTTTTTT.

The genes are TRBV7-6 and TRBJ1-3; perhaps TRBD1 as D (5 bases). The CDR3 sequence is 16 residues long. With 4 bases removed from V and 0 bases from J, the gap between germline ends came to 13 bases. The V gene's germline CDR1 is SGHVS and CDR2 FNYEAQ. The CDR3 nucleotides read TGTGCCAGCAGCTCACAGACAGCCCGCTCTGGAAACACCATATATTTT. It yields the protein CASSSQTARSGNTIYF.